This paragraph reports one T cell receptor beta chain. These data originate in a study of Ad26.COV2.S vaccination and SARS-CoV-2 variants. Whole-study context: As a participant in COV1001, the donor was in the Ad26.COV2.S trial arm.

CDR1 is SGHTS and CDR2 is YDEGEE in the germline V gene. This CDR3 is 15 amino acids long. Unmatched junction bases numbered 9, after V lost 3 bases and J lost 7 bases. Repertoires were generated with immunoSEQ multiplex PCR, while TCRdb's copy carries only in-frame clones and drops some. The table shows some 300,000 clones, with just under 85% occurring only once. Treatment described: roughly 19 received Ad26.COV2.S at low or high dose, single or two shots; several received placebo; per-sample allocation not given. The investigators took samples on day 63 after the first vaccine or placebo injection.

The rearrangement joins TRBV5-8 to TRBJ1-2; 10 bases fit TRBD1. This sample comprised peripheral blood, obtained in a trial of Ad26.COV2.S vaccine versus placebo. This clonotype originated in a person aged 18-60 years who received the Ad26.COV2.S COVID-19 vaccine or a placebo. The CDR3 DNA sequence: TGTGCCAGCAGCTCTAACCCGGGACAGGGGTCTGGCTACACCTTC. Translation gives CASSSNPGQGSGYTF.